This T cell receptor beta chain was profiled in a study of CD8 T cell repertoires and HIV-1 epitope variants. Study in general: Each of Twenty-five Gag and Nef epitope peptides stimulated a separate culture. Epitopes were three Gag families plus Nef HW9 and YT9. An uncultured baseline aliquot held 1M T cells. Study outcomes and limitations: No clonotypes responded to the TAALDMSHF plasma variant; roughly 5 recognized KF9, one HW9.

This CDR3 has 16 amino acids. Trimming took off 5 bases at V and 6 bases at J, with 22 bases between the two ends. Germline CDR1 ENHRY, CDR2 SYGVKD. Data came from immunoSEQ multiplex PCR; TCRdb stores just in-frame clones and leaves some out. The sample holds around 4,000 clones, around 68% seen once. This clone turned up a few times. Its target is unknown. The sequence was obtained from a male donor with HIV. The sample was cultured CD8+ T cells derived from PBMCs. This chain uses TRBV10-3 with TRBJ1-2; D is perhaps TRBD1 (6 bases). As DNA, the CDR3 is TGTGCCATCAGTCCTCAACTCGGAGAGGGGGTAAATGGCTACACCTTC. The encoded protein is CAISPQLGEGVNGYTF.